Each of the 14 T cell receptor beta chains below was sequenced from the same sample in a study of identical twins. From the 5' RACE reads, TCRdb called clonotypes with MiXCR, one entry per CDR3 protein. The sample carries 400,000 to 650,000 distinct CDR3 sequences, 20% to 25% recorded once. The sample also formed part of further work on T cells expressing NK-cell markers.

Sequencing used CD4+ T cells sorted from blood. These TCRs come from a woman aged 18-30 years in good health.

The CDR3 region has the DNA TGTGCCAGCATGGCGGCAGATACGCAGTATTTT. This sequence encodes CASMAADTQYF. The genes are TRBV12-3 or TRBV12-4 and TRBJ2-3; no clear D. CDR3 size: 11 residues. The V end lost 7 bases, the J end lost 4 bases, and 6 bases lay between the germline ends.

This clonotype was observed a handful of times. This chain uses TRBV29-1 with TRBJ1-3; D gene unclear. The CDR3 has 12 residues. CDR1 is SQVTM and CDR2 is ANQGSEA in the germline V gene. Trimming left V 3 bases short and J 4 bases short, with 7 bases between. The CDR3 loop is CSVEGAGNTIYF. The CDR3 coding sequence is TGCAGCGTTGAGGGAGCAGGAAACACCATATATTTT.

The chain carries TRBV29-1 and TRBJ2-7; tentatively, D is TRBD2 (6 bases). CDR1 and CDR2 from the germline V gene are SQVTM and ANQGSEA. The CDR3 length is 12 residues. Between the trimmed V and J ends, which lost 6 bases and 6 bases, there was a span of 15 bases. DNA for the CDR3: TGCAGCGTGAGGACTATCCTCGCCGAGCAGTACTTC. Encoded protein: CSVRTILAEQYF.

V gene TRBV7-2 combines with J gene TRBJ2-7; 9 bases map to TRBD2. Trimming at V came to 5 bases and at J to 0 bases, leaving 8 bases not matched to a gene. Germline V gene sequence: CDR1 SGHTA, CDR2 FQGNSA. This CDR3 is built from 16 residues. The CDR3 DNA follows: TGTGCCAGCAGCCCCAGGACTAGCGCTAGCTCCTACGAGCAGTACTTC. As protein: CASSPRTSASSYEQYF.

The V and J genes are TRBV6-5 and TRBJ2-1; tentatively, D is TRBD1 (6 bases). The V gene lost 4 bases and the J gene lost 4 bases, with 8 bases spanning the gap. This CDR3 region has 13 residues. The germline V gene encodes CDR1 MNHEY and CDR2 SVGAGI. In DNA form, the CDR3 reads TGTGCCAGCAGTTGGGGGCCGTACAATGAGCAGTTCTTC. It is translated as CASSWGPYNEQFF.

Ten or more counts support this clonotype. The CDR3 DNA sequence: TGCGCCAGCAGCTGGGCAGGAGATCAGCCCCAGCATTTT. The encoded protein is CASSWAGDQPQHF. This chain connects TRBV5-1 to TRBJ1-5; D is ambiguous. The CDR3 extends over 13 amino acids. V lost 3 bases to trimming and J lost 5 bases, with 9 bases between them. Germline values: CDR1 SGHRS, CDR2 YFSETQ.

This sequence joins TRBV6-1 and TRBJ2-2, with 11 bases that match TRBD2. Trimming at V came to 7 bases and at J to 8 bases, leaving 12 bases not matched to a gene. This CDR3 has 16 residues. Germline CDR1 and CDR2: MNHNS and SASEGT. In nucleotides, the CDR3 is TGTGCCAGCACCGGGGGGCTAGCGGGAGGAGGAGGGGAGCTGTTTTTT. Translated, it gives CASTGGLAGGGGELFF.

This clonotype was seen a handful of times. CDR3 residues: CSARRGGDQPQHF. In nucleotides, the CDR3 is TGCAGTGCTAGACGAGGGGGCGATCAGCCCCAGCATTTT. J is TRBJ1-5 and V is TRBV20-1, with 7 bases fitting TRBD1. The CDR3 runs 13 residues. CDR1 and CDR2 from the germline V gene are DFQATT and SNEGSKA (reference sequence). With V trimmed by 2 bases and J by 5 bases, 3 bases remained unmatched.

J is TRBJ1-2 and V is TRBV20-1; D remains unclear. Trimming removed 5 bases at V and 8 bases at J, with 15 bases between. The germline CDR1 and CDR2 sequences are DFQATT and SNEGSKA (reference sequence). This CDR3 is 12 amino acids long. The CDR3 region has the DNA TGCAGTGCTTACCAGGTTCCCAGGGGCTACACCTTC. Its protein product is CSAYQVPRGYTF.

The rearrangement joins TRBV20-1 to TRBJ2-7; no definite D call. V gave up 2 bases and J gave up 5 bases, with 10 bases separating them. The CDR3 spans 12 residues. The germline CDR1 and CDR2 sequences are DFQATT and SNEGSKA (reference sequence). The CDR3 loop is CSARNWADEQYF. The CDR3 nucleotides read TGCAGTGCTAGAAATTGGGCCGACGAGCAGTACTTC.

This clonotype was counted a few times. J is TRBJ1-3 and V is TRBV12-3 or TRBV12-4; 9 positions match TRBD1. CDR3 length: 14 amino acids. V dropped 3 bases and J dropped 4; count of bases not matched to a gene: 1. The CDR3 region has the DNA TGTGCCAGCAGTTTCGGGACAGGGGGAAACACCATATATTTT. The encoded protein is CASSFGTGGNTIYF.

V is TRBV27 and J is TRBJ1-5; D remains ambiguous. Trimming pared 6 bases from V and 0 bases from J, leaving 6 bases between. CDR1 and CDR2 (germline): MNHEY, SMNVEV (reference sequence). The CDR3 totals 13 residues. The CDR3 is CASRSFSNQPQHF. The CDR3 nucleotides are TGTGCCAGCAGATCTTTTAGCAATCAGCCCCAGCATTTT.

The rearrangement uses TRBV7-2 and TRBJ2-7; a possible D gene is TRBD1 (5 bases). This CDR3 contains 14 residues. V lost 3 bases, J lost 4 bases, and 13 bases lay in between. Germline lookup yields CDR1 SGHTA and CDR2 FQGNSA. CDR3 nucleotide sequence: TGTGCCAGCAGCTTGGGGCAGGTTAGATACGAGCAGTACTTC. It codes for CASSLGQVRYEQYF.

This clonotype turned up a few times. The rearrangement links TRBV5-1 to TRBJ2-7; D might be TRBD1 (6 bases). The V gene's germline CDR1 is SGHRS and CDR2 YFSETQ. The CDR3 loop spans 15 amino acids. V was shortened by 0 bases and J by 0 bases, with 10 bases between the two germline ends. CDR3 in amino acids: CASSLEGTNSYEQYF. In DNA, the CDR3 is TGCGCCAGCAGCTTGGAGGGGACAAACTCCTACGAGCAGTACTTC.